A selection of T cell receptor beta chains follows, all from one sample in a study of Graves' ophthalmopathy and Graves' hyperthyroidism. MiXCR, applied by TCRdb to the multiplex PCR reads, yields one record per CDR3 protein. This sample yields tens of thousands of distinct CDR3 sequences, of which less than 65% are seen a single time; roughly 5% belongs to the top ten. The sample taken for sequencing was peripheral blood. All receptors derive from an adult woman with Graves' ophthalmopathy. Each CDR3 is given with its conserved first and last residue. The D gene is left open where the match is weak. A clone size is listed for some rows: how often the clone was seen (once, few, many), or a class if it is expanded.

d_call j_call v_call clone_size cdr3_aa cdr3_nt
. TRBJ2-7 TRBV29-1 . CRAADRYERYF TGCAGGGCCGCAGACCGCTACGAGCGGTACTTC
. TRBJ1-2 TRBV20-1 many CSARHRAGGYTF TGCAGTGCTAGGCACAGGGCCGGGGGCTACACCTTC
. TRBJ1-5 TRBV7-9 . CASTPSLQETQHF TGTGCCAGCACCCCAAGCTTACAAGAGACCCAGCATTTT
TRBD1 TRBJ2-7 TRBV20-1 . CSARDLATGANEQYF TGCAGTGCTAGAGATTTGGCGACAGGGGCGAACGAGCAGTACTTC
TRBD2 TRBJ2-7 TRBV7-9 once CVSSRTSGRNSYEQYF TGCGTCAGCAGCCGGACTAGCGGGAGAAACTCCTACGAGCAGTACTTC
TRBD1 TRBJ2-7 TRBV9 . CASSSRDRAYEQYF TGTGCCAGCAGCAGCCGGGACAGGGCGTACGAGCAGTACTTC
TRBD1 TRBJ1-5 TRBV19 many CASSLGGTGIDQPQHF TGTGCCAGTAGTCTAGGCGGGACAGGGATTGATCAGCCCCAGCATTTT
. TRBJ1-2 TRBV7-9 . CASSRTGVTDTQYFGHTF .
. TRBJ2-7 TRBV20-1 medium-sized CSAREGYEQYF TGCAGTGCTAGGGAGGGCTACGAGCAGTACTTC
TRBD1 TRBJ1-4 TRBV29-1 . CSVGAGGGEKLFF TGCAGCGTTGGGGCAGGGGGCGGTGAAAAACTGTTTTTT
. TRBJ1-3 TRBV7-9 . CASSLSNTIYF TGTGCCAGCAGCTTGAGTAACACCATATATTTC
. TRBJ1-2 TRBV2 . CASSPGRNSNYGYTF TGTGCCAGCAGCCCTGGTCGGAACAGTAACTATGGCTACACCTTC
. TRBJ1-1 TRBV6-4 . CASSEGANEAFF TGTGCCAGCAGTGAGGGGGCTAATGAAGCTTTCTTT
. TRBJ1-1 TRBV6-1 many CASSGVDEGGAEAFF TGTGCCAGCAGTGGGGTGGACGAGGGAGGAGCTGAAGCTTTCTTT
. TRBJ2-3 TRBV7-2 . CASPAGSGTGPTDTQYF TGTGCCAGCCCGGCGGGTAGCGGGACAGGCCCCACAGATACGCAGTATTTT
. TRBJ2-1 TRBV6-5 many CASSYDPEWGNEQFF TGTGCCAGCAGTTACGACCCCGAATGGGGGAATGAGCAGTTCTTC
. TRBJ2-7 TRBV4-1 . CASSQDAWRVVLPQYF TGCGCCAGCAGCCAAGATGCCTGGAGGGTAGTCCTGCCGCAGTACTTC
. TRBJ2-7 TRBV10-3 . CAISGTLGGEQYF TGTGCCATCAGTGGGACCCTGGGTGGCGAGCAGTACTTC
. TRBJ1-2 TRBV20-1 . CSARDTGSKGRSGNTF TGCAGTGCTAGAGATACCGGGTCTAAGGGGCGCTCTGGAAACACCTTC
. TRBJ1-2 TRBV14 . CACSYSLGTLGGYTF TGTGCCTGCAGTTATAGTCTTGGGACTCTCGGGGGCTACACCTTC
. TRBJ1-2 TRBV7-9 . CASSLGLRDYGYTF TGTGCCAGCAGCTTAGGGCTGAGGGACTATGGCTACACCTTC
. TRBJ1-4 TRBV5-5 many CASSLVAGGAGEKLFF TGTGCCAGCAGCTTGGTAGCGGGGGGCGCCGGTGAAAAACTGTTTTTT
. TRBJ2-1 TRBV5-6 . CASSSLEGDEQFF TGTGCCAGCAGCTCCCTTGAGGGAGATGAGCAGTTCTTC
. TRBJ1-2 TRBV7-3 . CASNTGGADNNGFTF TGTGCCAGCAACACGGGGGGGGCGGATAACAATGGCTTCACCTTC
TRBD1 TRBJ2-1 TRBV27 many CASTGQGYNEQFF TGTGCCAGCACCGGACAGGGGTACAATGAGCAGTTCTTC
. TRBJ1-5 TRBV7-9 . CASSQKDGNQPQHF TGTGCCAGCAGCCAGAAAGACGGCAATCAGCCCCAGCATTTT
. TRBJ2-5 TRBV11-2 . CASSGGHGNQPQYF TGTGCCAGCAGCGGGGGGCATGGCAATCAGCCCCAGTACTTC
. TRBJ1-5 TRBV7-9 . CASSRQVGNQPQHF TGTGCCAGCAGCCGACAGGTGGGCAATCAGCCCCAGCATTTT
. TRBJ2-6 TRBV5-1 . CASSLGGGRANVLTF TGCGCCAGCAGCTTGGGTGGGGGCCGGGCCAACGTCCTGACTTTC
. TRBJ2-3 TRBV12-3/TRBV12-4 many CASSLTQGGIYTDTQYF TGTGCCAGCAGTTTAACGCAGGGAGGTATTTACACAGATACGCAGTATTTT
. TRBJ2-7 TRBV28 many CASSSAVDYTYEQYF TGTGCCAGCAGTTCCGCGGTGGACTATACCTACGAGCAGTACTTC
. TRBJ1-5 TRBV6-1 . CASSEAGGLQPQHF TGTGCCAGCAGTGAAGCAGGGGGATTGCAGCCCCAGCATTTT
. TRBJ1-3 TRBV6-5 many CASSLGQISGNTIYF TGTGCCAGCAGCCTAGGACAGATCTCTGGAAACACCATATATTTT
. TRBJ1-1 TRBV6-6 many CASTVRLGYDTEAFF TGTGCCAGCACCGTCCGCCTAGGGTACGACACTGAAGCTTTCTTT
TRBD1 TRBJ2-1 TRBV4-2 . CASSQDEGASSYNEQFF TGTGCCAGCAGCCAAGACGAGGGGGCGAGCTCCTACAATGAGCAGTTCTTC
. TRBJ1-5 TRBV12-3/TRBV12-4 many CASRPTGDGNQPQHF TGTGCCAGCAGACCGACAGGAGATGGCAATCAGCCCCAGCATTTT
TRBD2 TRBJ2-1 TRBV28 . CASRVLGPAGGGIRNEQFF TGTGCCAGCAGGGTACTGGGACCAGCGGGAGGAGGGATACGGAATGAGCAGTTCTTC
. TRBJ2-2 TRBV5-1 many CASSSDLAGTGELFF TGCGCCAGCAGCTCTGACTTAGCTGGCACCGGGGAGCTGTTTTTT
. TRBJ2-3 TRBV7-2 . CASSLARTLNEQYF TGTGCCAGCAGCTTAGCGAGAACCCTCAATGAGCAGTATTTT
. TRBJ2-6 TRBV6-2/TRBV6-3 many CASSYTSGANVLTF TGTGCCAGCAGTTACACTAGTGGGGCCAACGTCCTGACTTTC
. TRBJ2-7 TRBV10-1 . CASSEVQGDGEQYF TGCGCCAGCAGTGAGGTTCAGGGTGATGGCGAGCAGTACTTC
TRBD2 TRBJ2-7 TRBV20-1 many CSLSGRAYEQYF TGCAGCCTCAGCGGGAGAGCCTACGAGCAGTACTTC
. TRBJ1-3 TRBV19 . CASSVSLAEGNTIYF TGTGCCAGTAGTGTGTCCCTGGCCGAGGGAAACACCATATATTTT
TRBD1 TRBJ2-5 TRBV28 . CASSSGTGRPRAQYF TGTGCCAGCAGTTCCGGGACAGGGCGCCCGAGGGCCCAGTACTTC
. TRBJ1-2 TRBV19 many CASSREFNYGYTF TGTGCCAGTAGTAGAGAGTTCAACTATGGCTACACCTTC
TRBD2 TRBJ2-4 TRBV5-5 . CASSEGGLALLAKNIQYF TGTGCCAGCAGCGAGGGGGGACTAGCGCTTCTAGCCAAAAACATTCAGTACTTC
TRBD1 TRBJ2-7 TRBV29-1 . CSVEEAGQGRGYEQYF TGCAGCGTTGAAGAGGCGGGACAGGGGCGAGGGTACGAGCAGTACTTC
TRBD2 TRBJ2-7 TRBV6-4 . CARHRTSGSYEQYF TGTGCCAGACACCGGACTAGCGGGAGCTACGAGCAGTACTTC
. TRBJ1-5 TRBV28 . CASSPYSGINQPRHF TGTGCCAGCAGTCCCTATTCAGGGATCAATCAGCCCCGGCATTTT
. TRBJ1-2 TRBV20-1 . CSAVGAEGYTF TGCAGTGCGGTAGGGGCCGAGGGCTACACCTTC
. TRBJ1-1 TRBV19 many CASKGRTDYMNTEAFF TGTGCCAGTAAGGGGAGGACGGATTATATGAACACTGAAGCTTTCTTT
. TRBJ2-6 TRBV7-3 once CVSSFDRLGGVLTF TGTGTCAGCAGCTTTGACCGACTGGGGGGCGTCCTGACTTTC
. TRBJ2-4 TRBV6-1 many CASSVGGGANIQYF TGTGCCAGCAGTGTCGGAGGGGGAGCGAACATTCAGTACTTC